One and the same sample provided the 23 T cell receptor beta chains below, sequenced in a study of a mutant IDH1 vaccine in newly diagnosed glioma. Repertoires were generated with immunoSEQ multiplex PCR, while TCRdb's copy carries only in-frame clones and drops some. Of around 40,000 clones listed, roughly 84% are singletons. Time point: week 11, during vaccination. In the vaccine, a single dose held 300 ug of the mutant IDH1 20-mer peptide, along with topical imiquimod. These receptors' targets are unknown. Here the sequenced sample was PBMCs, taken from a glioma patient whose treatment included an IDH1 peptide vaccine. These receptors all stem from a man aged 40-49 years with glioma.

V and J are TRBV4-3 and TRBJ2-7; 9 nucleotides agree with TRBD1. CDR1 is LGHNA and CDR2 is YSLEER in the germline V gene. The CDR3 has 15 amino acids. V lost 3 bases to trimming and J lost 5 bases; unmatched junction nucleotides: 8. The DNA of the CDR3 is TGCGCCAGCAGCCAGACAAGTACAGGGGGCCACGAGCAGTACTTC. Protein: CASSQTSTGGHEQYF.

This clone was seen a single time. Written as DNA, the CDR3 is TGTGCCAGCAGCTTCGTCCACATGAACACTGAAGCTTTCTTT. The encoded protein is CASSFVHMNTEAFF. V usage is TRBV5-6 and J usage is TRBJ1-1; the D is unclear. The CDR3 loop spans 14 amino acids. Germline CDR1 is SGHDT and CDR2 is YYEEEE. Trimming took off 2 bases at V and 0 bases at J, with 8 bases between the two ends. Using reference TRBV5-6 and TRBJ1-1 for the parts outside the CDR3, the full variable domain is DAGVTQSPTHLIKTRGQQVTLRCSPKSGHDTVSWYQQALGQGPQFIFQYYEEEERQRGNFPDRFSGHQFPNYSSELNVNALLLGDSALYLCASSFVHMNTEAFFGQGTRLTVV.

V gene TRBV6-5 combines with J gene TRBJ2-2; no definite D call. This CDR3 has 14 residues. The germline V gene encodes CDR1 MNHEY and CDR2 SVGAGI. Trimming cost V 0 bases and J 7 bases, with 9 bases left between them. Written as DNA, the CDR3 is TGTGCCAGCAGTTACTCGAGGACGATCGGGGAGCTGTTTTTT. Protein sequence: CASSYSRTIGELFF.

This chain connects TRBV14 to TRBJ1-2, with D perhaps TRBD1 (6 bases). The CDR3 is 14 residues long. In germline, CDR1 is SGHDN, CDR2 FVKESK. Trimming left V 0 bases short and J 4 bases short, with 9 bases between. The DNA of the CDR3 is TGTGCCAGCAGCCAAGATTTGGGGGCCTATGGCTACACCTTC. Translation gives CASSQDLGAYGYTF.

This sequence joins TRBV19 and TRBJ1-4; no definite D call. This CDR3 spans 14 amino acids. The germline V and J ends were trimmed by 7 bases and 5 bases, with 14 bases remaining between them. The germline V gene encodes CDR1 LNHDA and CDR2 SQIVND (reference sequence). The CDR3 protein is CASKKGSQNEKLFF. For the CDR3, the DNA is TGTGCCAGTAAAAAAGGATCCCAAAATGAAAAACTGTTTTTT.

In nucleotides, the CDR3 is TGTGCCAGCAGCTTAACGAACAGGGGGCGCAACGAGCAGTACTTC. Its translation is CASSLTNRGRNEQYF. The chain recombines TRBV11-1 with TRBJ2-7, with 9 positions matching TRBD1. CDR1 is SGHAT and CDR2 is FQDESV in the germline V gene (reference sequence). V dropped 2 bases and J dropped 5; count of bases not matched to a gene: 7. The CDR3 has 15 amino acids.

The rearrangement uses TRBV9 and TRBJ1-2; D might be TRBD1 (5 bases). Trimming took off 0 bases at V and 4 bases at J, with 10 bases between the two ends. This CDR3 contains 14 residues. Germline V gene data show CDR1 as SGDLS and CDR2 as YYNGEE. CDR3 nucleotides: TGTGCCAGCAGCGTAGAGCCAGGGATCTATGGCTACACCTTC. This gives the protein CASSVEPGIYGYTF.

The genes are TRBV9 and TRBJ2-4, with TRBD2 identical over 7 bases. V dropped 7 bases and J dropped 2; count of bases not matched to a gene: 12. CDR1 is SGDLS and CDR2 is YYNGEE in the germline V gene. The CDR3 spans 16 residues. The CDR3, as DNA: TGTGCCAGCTCGCCTGGGGGAGGGCGGACCAAAAACATTCAGTACTTC. It codes for CASSPGGGRTKNIQYF. Full variable domain (outside the CDR3, taken from reference TRBV9 and TRBJ2-4): DSGVTQTPKHLITATGQRVTLRCSPRSGDLSVYWYQQSLDQGLQFLIQYYNGEERAKGNILERFSAQQFPDLHSELNLSSLELGDSALYFCASSPGGGRTKNIQYFGAGTRLSVL.

V gene TRBV29-1 combines with J gene TRBJ2-3; 11 bases are shared with TRBD2. The CDR3 has 16 amino acids. The V gene end was trimmed by 7 bases and the J gene end by 2 bases; junction bases not matched to a gene: 11. Germline lookup yields CDR1 SQVTM and CDR2 ANQGSEA. The CDR3 sequence is CSADRGTSGTTDTQYF. As DNA, the CDR3 is TGCAGCGCCGATAGAGGGACTAGCGGAACCACAGATACGCAGTATTTT.

The V gene is TRBV9, the J gene TRBJ1-1; D might be TRBD1 (6 bases). This CDR3 contains 13 residues. Looked up from germline, CDR1 is SGDLS and CDR2 is YYNGEE. The V end lost 3 bases, the J end lost 7 bases, and 13 bases lay between the germline ends. CDR3 in amino acids: CASSAVGGDEAFF. In DNA form, the CDR3 reads TGTGCCAGCAGCGCCGTTGGGGGCGATGAAGCTTTCTTT.

The chain has TRBV5-1 and TRBJ2-3; maybe TRBD2 (5 bases). Germline CDR1 and CDR2: SGHRS and YFSETQ. This CDR3 is 15 amino acids long. Trimming took off 4 bases at V and 1 base at J, with 13 bases between the two ends. CDR3 nucleotide sequence: TGCGCCAGCAGCCTGACTAACTTGCGCACAGATACGCAGTATTTT. This translates into CASSLTNLRTDTQYF.

The V and J genes are TRBV12-5 and TRBJ2-1; 7 bases map to TRBD2. V shed 3 bases and J 6 bases; nucleotides not matched to a gene: 5. Germline CDR1 reads LGHNT; CDR2 reads FRNRAP. This CDR3 spans 14 amino acids. The CDR3 is CASGFGTGGNEQFF. The CDR3 DNA follows: TGTGCTAGTGGTTTCGGGACGGGAGGCAATGAGCAGTTCTTC.

This chain joins TRBV6-5 and TRBJ2-7; D is unresolved. The germline V gene has CDR1 MNHEY and CDR2 SVGAGI. The CDR3 spans 11 residues. Between the trimmed V and J ends, which lost 6 bases and 5 bases, there was a span of 8 bases. CDR3: CASRLANEQYF. The DNA of the CDR3 is TGTGCCAGCAGACTTGCCAACGAGCAGTACTTC.

The rearrangement links TRBV7-9 to TRBJ1-2, with TRBD1 as a possible D gene (6 bases). Germline CDR1 SEHNR, CDR2 FQNEAQ (reference sequence). Deletions cut 5 bases from V and 3 bases from J, with 13 bases between. There are 14 residues in the CDR3. CDR3 protein: CASSARQVYYGYTF. DNA for the CDR3: TGTGCCAGCAGCGCCCGACAGGTCTACTATGGCTACACCTTC.

The CDR3 spells CASSHGLSEQFF. DNA for the CDR3: TGCGCCAGCAGCCACGGACTTAGTGAGCAGTTCTTC. This chain joins TRBV4-1 and TRBJ2-1; D is possibly TRBD2 (5 bases). Germline lookup yields CDR1 MGHRA and CDR2 YSYEKL. Trimming removed 3 bases at V and 9 bases at J, with 9 bases between. The CDR3 contains 12 residues.

This clone was recorded a few times. The chain combines TRBV7-3 with TRBJ2-1; TRBD2 matches 7 bases. J was trimmed by 13 bases and V by 5 bases; bases with no gene match: 8. Germline assignment: CDR1 SGHTA and CDR2 FQGTGA. This CDR3 region has 12 residues. DNA for the CDR3: TGTGCCAGCAGCCAAACTCCGGGACTACAGTTCTTC. Protein: CASSQTPGLQFF. Variable domain in full (rest from reference TRBV7-3 and TRBJ2-1): GAGVSQTPSNKVTEKGKYVELRCDPISGHTALYWYRQSLGQGPEFLIYFQGTGAADDSGLPNDRFFAVRPEGSVSTLKIQRTERGDSAVYLCASSQTPGLQFFGPGTRLTVL.

CDR3 region: CASSPDPDQPQHF. As DNA, the CDR3 is TGCGCCAGCAGCCCGGACCCGGATCAGCCCCAGCATTTT. The J gene is TRBJ1-5, the V gene TRBV5-1; no clear D gene. Trimming took 4 bases from V and 5 from J, leaving 10 bases between them. This CDR3 comprises 13 residues. Germline CDR1 reads SGHRS; CDR2 reads YFSETQ.

This clone has only a few counts. The chain recombines TRBV9 with TRBJ2-2; 7 bases agree with TRBD1. The CDR3 sequence is 17 residues long. CDR1 and CDR2 (germline): SGDLS, YYNGEE. Trimming cost V 0 bases and J 3 bases; bases outside gene matches: 8. The CDR3 DNA sequence: TGTGCCAGCAGCGTAGCTATCAGGGGGAGCGACACCGGGGAGCTGTTTTTT. Translated, it gives CASSVAIRGSDTGELFF.

The CDR3 DNA follows: TGTGCCACCAGCAGGGGCTCCCCCGGGGAGGAAAAACTGTTTTTT. As protein: CATSRGSPGEEKLFF. This sequence joins TRBV15 and TRBJ1-4, with D unclear. The CDR3 has 15 amino acids. Germline loops: CDR1 LNHNV, CDR2 YYDKDF (reference sequence). The V end was cut by 3 bases, the J end by 8 bases, with 16 bases between.

The genes are TRBV2 and TRBJ2-3, with 9 bases fitting TRBD2. V gave up 5 bases and J gave up 2 bases; unmatched junction bases: 8. From germline, CDR1 is SNHLY and CDR2 FYNNEI. CDR3 size: 16 residues. In DNA form, the CDR3 reads TGTGCCAGCAGTACCACTCTAGCGGGATCCACAGATACGCAGTATTTT. Protein product: CASSTTLAGSTDTQYF.

V usage is TRBV19 and J usage is TRBJ1-2; maybe TRBD1 (5 bases). In germline, CDR1 is LNHDA, CDR2 SQIVND (reference sequence). V lost 5 bases and J 10 bases, leaving 17 bases between the germline ends. There are 13 residues in the CDR3. The CDR3, as DNA: TGTGCCAGTAGTCTAGGGCCAAACAGGTACTACACCTTC. Amino acids: CASSLGPNRYYTF.

The chain is built from TRBV2 and TRBJ2-2; D may be TRBD1 (5 bases). The CDR3 has 13 amino acids. From germline, CDR1 is SNHLY and CDR2 FYNNEI. The V end lost 6 bases, the J end lost 1 base, and 6 bases lay between the germline ends. The CDR3 DNA sequence: TGTGCCAGCAGAGGACAGAACACCGGGGAGCTGTTTTTT. It codes for CASRGQNTGELFF.

V is TRBV5-4 and J is TRBJ1-1; 9 bases agree with TRBD1. Germline trimming cut 3 bases from V and 11 bases from J; bases unmatched to any gene: 14. Per the germline V gene, CDR1 is SGHNT and CDR2 is YYREEE (reference sequence). This CDR3 has 15 amino acids. DNA of the CDR3: TGTGCCAGCAGCTCCCGACAGGGGGGGGTTTTGTCGGCTTTCTTT. Translation gives CASSSRQGGVLSAFF.